These T cell receptor beta chains were read from a single sample in a study of patients and donors after allogeneic stem cell transplantation. TCRdb re-called the RT-PCR reads with MiXCR, one entry per CDR3 protein. This sample yields about 960,000 distinct CDR3 sequences, of which about a sixth are seen a single time; around 6% belongs to the top ten. Sequenced: blood, either unsorted or a sorted T cell fraction (not recorded which). These receptors came from a human donor who was either an allogeneic HSCT recipient or a stem cell or donor lymphocyte infusion donor (not recorded which). It is not recorded whose cells these are; they may come from a transplant donor. Each CDR3 is given with its conserved first and last residue. A D gene is named only where the DNA matches it firmly. Only part of the rows carry a size: once, few, many, or a class if the clone is expanded.

cdr3_length,clone_size,d_call,j_call,v_call,cdr3_aa,cdr3_nt
14,.,TRBD1,TRBJ2-1,TRBV13,CASSPTGPHHEQFF,TGTGCCAGCAGCCCGACAGGGCCCCACCATGAGCAGTTCTTC
14,few,TRBD2,TRBJ2-7,TRBV5-1,CASSHSGGSYEQYF,TGCGCCAGCAGCCATAGCGGGGGTTCCTACGAGCAGTACTTC
19,few,TRBD2,TRBJ2-1,TRBV11-1,CASRKRAGEAGGSYNEQFF,TGTGCCAGCAGGAAAAGGGCGGGAGAAGCGGGAGGTTCCTACAATGAGCAGTTCTTC
16,many,TRBD2,TRBJ2-1,TRBV9,CASSESGGAVDNEQFF,TGTGCCAGCAGCGAAAGCGGGGGGGCCGTTGACAATGAGCAGTTCTTC
13,few,.,TRBJ2-7,TRBV6-1,CASSPGPRVEQYF,TGTGCCAGCAGTCCCGGGCCGAGAGTCGAGCAGTACTTC
14,few,.,TRBJ1-2,TRBV6-5,CASSSYLQNGGYTF,TGTGCCAGCAGTTCCTATTTACAAAACGGGGGCTACACCTTC
12,few,.,TRBJ1-2,TRBV29-1,CSVATGNYGYTF,TGCAGCGTAGCGACAGGCAACTATGGCTACACCTTC
15,.,TRBD1,TRBJ1-2,TRBV4-1,CASSQPGQLNYGYTF,TGCGCCAGCAGCCAACCGGGACAGCTTAACTATGGCTACACCTTC
13,.,.,TRBJ1-2,TRBV7-2,CASSHQGNYGYTF,TGTGCCAGCAGCCATCAGGGTAACTATGGCTACACCTTC
16,few,TRBD1,TRBJ2-2,TRBV11-3,CASSKRDRGNTGELFF,TGTGCCAGCAGCAAACGGGACAGGGGGAACACCGGGGAGCTGTTTTTT
15,few,TRBD2,TRBJ2-7,TRBV10-2,CASNPSSGGLGVQYF,TGCGCCAGCAACCCCTCTAGCGGGGGACTAGGGGTGCAGTACTTC
17,.,.,TRBJ1-2,TRBV2,CASSEFRLGDISYGYTF,TGTGCCAGCAGTGAATTTCGATTGGGGGACATCAGCTATGGCTACACCTTC
16,many,.,TRBJ1-1,TRBV7-2,CASRTAGWGTNTEAFF,TGTGCCAGCAGAACCGCGGGTTGGGGTACGAACACTGAAGCTTTCTTT
13,few,TRBD1,TRBJ1-2,TRBV7-3,CASSAGTAVGYTF,TGTGCCAGCAGCGCCGGGACAGCAGTTGGCTACACCTTC
13,few,.,TRBJ1-1,TRBV29-1,CSVYGTGNTEAFF,TGCAGCGTTTACGGGACGGGGAACACTGAAGCTTTCTTT
15,many,.,TRBJ1-6,TRBV20-1,CSAGPAGQDNSPLHF,TGCAGTGCTGGCCCAGCAGGGCAGGATAATTCACCCCTCCACTTT
15,few,TRBD1,TRBJ1-2,TRBV7-2,CASSPRTGETYGYTF,TGTGCCAGCAGCCCCCGGACAGGGGAAACCTATGGCTACACCTTC
13,.,.,TRBJ1-2,TRBV11-2,CASSRSFVWSYTF,TGTGCCAGCAGCCGGTCGTTTGTGTGGAGCTACACCTTC
12,.,.,TRBJ2-7,TRBV15,CATSRVRYEQYF,TGTGCCACCAGCAGAGTGAGGTACGAGCAGTACTTC
16,.,.,TRBJ2-5,TRBV5-1,CASHDWTRNGQETQYF,TGCGCCAGCCACGATTGGACAAGGAATGGCCAAGAGACCCAGTACTTC
15,few,.,TRBJ2-3,TRBV12-3/TRBV12-4,CASSLWGAGADTQYF,TGTGCCAGCAGTTTATGGGGGGCCGGCGCAGATACGCAGTATTTT